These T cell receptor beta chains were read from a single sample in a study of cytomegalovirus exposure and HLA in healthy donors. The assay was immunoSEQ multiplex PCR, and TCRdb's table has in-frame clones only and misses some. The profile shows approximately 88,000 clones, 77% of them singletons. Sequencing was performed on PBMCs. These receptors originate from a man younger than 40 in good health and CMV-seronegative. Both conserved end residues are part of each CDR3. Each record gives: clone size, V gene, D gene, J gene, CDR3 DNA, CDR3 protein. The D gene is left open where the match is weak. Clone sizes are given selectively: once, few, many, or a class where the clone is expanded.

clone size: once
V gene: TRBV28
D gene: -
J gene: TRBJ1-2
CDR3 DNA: TGTGCCAGCAGTTTGAGGGAAAACTATGGCTACACCTTC
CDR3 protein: CASSLRENYGYTF

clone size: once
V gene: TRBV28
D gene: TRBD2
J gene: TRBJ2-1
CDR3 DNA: TGTGCCAGCAGTTGGGGGATGACTAGCGGGAGTTCGGATGAGCAGTTCTTC
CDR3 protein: CASSWGMTSGSSDEQFF

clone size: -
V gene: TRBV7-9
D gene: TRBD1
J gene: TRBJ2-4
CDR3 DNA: TGTGCCAGCAGCGCCCGTACGGACAGGGCCAAAAACATTCAGTACTTC
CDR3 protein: CASSARTDRAKNIQYF

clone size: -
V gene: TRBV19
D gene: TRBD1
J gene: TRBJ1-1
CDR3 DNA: TGTGCCAGTAGTCCGGGACAGGGGAGCACTGAAGCTTTCTTT
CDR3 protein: CASSPGQGSTEAFF

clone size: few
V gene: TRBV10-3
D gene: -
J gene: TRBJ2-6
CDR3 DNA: TGTGCCATCAGTGAGTCGATGCCAGGTGGCTTCGGGGCCAACGTCCTGACTTTC
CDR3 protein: CAISESMPGGFGANVLTF

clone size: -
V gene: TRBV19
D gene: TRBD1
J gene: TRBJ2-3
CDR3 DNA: TGTGCCAGTAGTATGCGAGAAGGGGGCTTCGCAGATACGCAGTATTTT
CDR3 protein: CASSMREGGFADTQYF

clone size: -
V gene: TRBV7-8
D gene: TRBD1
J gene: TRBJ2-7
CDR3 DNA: TGTGCCAGCAGCTCAGGACAGGGGAGCTCCTACGAGCAGTACTTC
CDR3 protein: CASSSGQGSSYEQYF

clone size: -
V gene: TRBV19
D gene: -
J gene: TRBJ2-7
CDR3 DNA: TGTGCCAGTAGTTCAGGGGCGGCAACTGTACGCGAGCAGTACTTC
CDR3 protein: CASSSGAATVREQYF

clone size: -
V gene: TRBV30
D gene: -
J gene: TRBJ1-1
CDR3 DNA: TGTGCCTGGACCAGACAGACGAACACTGAAGCTTTCTTT
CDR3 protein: CAWTRQTNTEAFF

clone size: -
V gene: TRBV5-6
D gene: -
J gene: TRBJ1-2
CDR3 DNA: TGTGCCAGCAGTCGCGGACAGCTTAGCGACTATGGCTACACCTTC
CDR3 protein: CASSRGQLSDYGYTF

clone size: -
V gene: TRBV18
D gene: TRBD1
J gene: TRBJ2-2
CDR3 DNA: TGTGCCAGCTCAGGTACCGGGACAGCGAACACCGGGGAGCTGTTTTTT
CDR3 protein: CASSGTGTANTGELFF

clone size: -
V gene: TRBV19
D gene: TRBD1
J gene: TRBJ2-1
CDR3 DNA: TGTGCCAGTAGATCGGACAGGAGCTCCTACAATGAGCAGTTCTTC
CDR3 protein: CASRSDRSSYNEQFF

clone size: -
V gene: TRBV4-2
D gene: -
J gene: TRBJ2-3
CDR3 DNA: TGTGCCAGCAGCCTCGGTGCCTTTAGCACCGCAGATACGCAGTATTTT
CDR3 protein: CASSLGAFSTADTQYF

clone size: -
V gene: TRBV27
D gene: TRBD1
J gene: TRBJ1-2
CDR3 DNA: TGTGCCAGCAGTTTATCTTGGGGGACAGCCAACTATGGCTACACCTTC
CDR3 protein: CASSLSWGTANYGYTF